The rows below give T cell receptor beta chains drawn from one sample of a study of CD8+ T cells in alopecia areata. Sequencing was performed with immunoSEQ multiplex PCR; in TCRdb, only in-frame clones are kept and a portion is missing. This sample has more than 200,000 clones, with 43% found just once. Sequencing was performed on CD4+ T cells sorted from blood, taken around week 36, from a patient treated with tofacitinib. Source of these receptors: a human donor with alopecia areata. The conserved cysteine and the conserved F or W are not part of the CDR3 here. Each record gives: CDR3 length, J gene, V gene, CDR3 protein.

CDR3 length: 12
J gene: TRBJ2-7
V gene: TRBV30
CDR3 protein: AWSAPGATYEQY

CDR3 length: 15
J gene: TRBJ2-1
V gene: TRBV10-3
CDR3 protein: AIRVGGLLSSYNEQF

CDR3 length: 11
J gene: TRBJ2-5
V gene: TRBV18
CDR3 protein: ASSRHRGETQY

CDR3 length: 14
J gene: TRBJ2-4
V gene: TRBV2
CDR3 protein: ASIRQGGLSKNIQY

CDR3 length: 12
J gene: TRBJ2-5
V gene: TRBV7-2
CDR3 protein: ASTPRSGFGTQY

CDR3 length: 13
J gene: TRBJ2-2
V gene: TRBV28
CDR3 protein: ASSLGPGNTGELF

CDR3 length: 10
J gene: TRBJ2-3
V gene: TRBV28
CDR3 protein: ASSARTDTQY

CDR3 length: 11
J gene: TRBJ1-2
V gene: TRBV7-2
CDR3 protein: ASSRDLNYGYT

CDR3 length: 12
J gene: TRBJ2-1
V gene: TRBV29-1
CDR3 protein: SAKRRQGNNEQF

CDR3 length: 12
J gene: TRBJ2-7
V gene: TRBV4-1
CDR3 protein: ASSQDTPSSEQY

CDR3 length: 10
J gene: TRBJ2-5
V gene: TRBV29-1
CDR3 protein: SVDYRGKSQY

CDR3 length: 15
J gene: TRBJ1-5
V gene: TRBV15
CDR3 protein: ATSREIGGTSNQPQH

CDR3 length: 17
J gene: TRBJ2-6
V gene: TRBV15
CDR3 protein: ATSSGPRGAGPGANVLT

CDR3 length: 13
J gene: TRBJ2-5
V gene: TRBV6-5
CDR3 protein: ASSYGGLPLETQY

CDR3 length: 9
J gene: TRBJ2-7
V gene: TRBV7-2
CDR3 protein: ASSIVVEQY

CDR3 length: 11
J gene: TRBJ1-3
V gene: TRBV30
CDR3 protein: AWGDLLGNTIY

CDR3 length: 14
J gene: TRBJ1-4
V gene: TRBV7-8
CDR3 protein: ASSSGQIATNEKLF

CDR3 length: 11
J gene: TRBJ2-7
V gene: TRBV30
CDR3 protein: AWELGQGYEQY

CDR3 length: 17
J gene: TRBJ1-5
V gene: TRBV4-1
CDR3 protein: ASSQSAQGGIFGDQPQH

CDR3 length: 13
J gene: TRBJ2-3
V gene: TRBV15
CDR3 protein: ATGLQLNGGDTQY

CDR3 length: 12
J gene: TRBJ2-7
V gene: TRBV11-2
CDR3 protein: ASSSDLAGYEQY

CDR3 length: 14
J gene: TRBJ2-7
V gene: TRBV4-1
CDR3 protein: ASSQGVGAGSYEQY

CDR3 length: 10
J gene: TRBJ2-3
V gene: TRBV5-4
CDR3 protein: ASSLEGDTQY

CDR3 length: 15
J gene: TRBJ2-5
V gene: TRBV10-3
CDR3 protein: AISGPRTSGMGETQY

CDR3 length: 11
J gene: TRBJ1-2
V gene: TRBV6-6
CDR3 protein: ASRVGLGGGYT

CDR3 length: 10
J gene: TRBJ2-7
V gene: TRBV29-1
CDR3 protein: SVGWTSYEQY

CDR3 length: 13
J gene: TRBJ2-7
V gene: TRBV14
CDR3 protein: ASSQGNRGYYEQY

CDR3 length: 11
J gene: TRBJ2-7
V gene: TRBV7-2
CDR3 protein: ASSLRAAYEQY

CDR3 length: 13
J gene: TRBJ1-1
V gene: TRBV5-1
CDR3 protein: ASRAMSALDTEAF